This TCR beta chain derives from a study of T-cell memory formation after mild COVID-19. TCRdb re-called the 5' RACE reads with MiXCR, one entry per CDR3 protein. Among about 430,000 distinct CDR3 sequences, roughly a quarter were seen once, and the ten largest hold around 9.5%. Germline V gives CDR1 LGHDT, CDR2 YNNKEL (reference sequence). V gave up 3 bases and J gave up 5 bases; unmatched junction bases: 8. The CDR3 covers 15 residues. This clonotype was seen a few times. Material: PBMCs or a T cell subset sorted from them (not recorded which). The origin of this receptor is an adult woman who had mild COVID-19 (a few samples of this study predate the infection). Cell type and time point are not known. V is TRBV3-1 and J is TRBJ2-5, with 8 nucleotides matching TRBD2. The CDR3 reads CASSQAGGRGETQYF. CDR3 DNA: TGTGCCAGCAGCCAGGCGGGGGGCCGTGGGGAGACCCAGTACTTC.